This entry features one T cell receptor beta chain sequence. TCRdb's copy holds only in-frame clones and misses some; the assay was immunoSEQ multiplex PCR. The table lists about 130,000 clones, around nine tenths of them singletons. This entry is derived from a study of blood T cell repertoires in COVID-19. Study background: The United States, Italy and Spain supplied acute and convalescent COVID-19 samples. The cDNA or gDNA used as material had been derived from T cells, B-cell-depleted T cells, or PBMCs.

The V end lost 0 bases, the J end lost 2 bases, and 20 bases lay between the germline ends. Germline lookup yields CDR1 LNHNV and CDR2 YYDKDF (reference sequence). The CDR3 consists of 18 residues. This clonotype was obtained from a woman in her sixties or seventies with COVID-19, enrolled during active disease. Sequencing input: peripheral blood. The chain links TRBV15 to TRBJ2-7; D is uncertain. The CDR3 coding sequence is TGTGCCACCAGCAGAGACCACCTAACTATTCAAACGCCCTACGAGCAGTACTTC. This translates into CATSRDHLTIQTPYEQYF. Drawing the rest from reference TRBV15 and TRBJ2-7, the complete variable domain is DAMVIQNPRYQVTQFGKPVTLSCSQTLNHNVMYWYQQKSSQAPKLLFHYYDKDFNNEADTPDNFQSRRPNTSFCFLDIRSPGLGDTAMYLCATSRDHLTIQTPYEQYFGPGTRLTVT.